This T cell receptor beta chain was found in a study of HIV-infected patients and healthy controls. Alpha and beta constant-region primers primed reverse transcription of about 500 ng RNA. Each of the alpha and beta chains got its own library through chain-specific third strand synthesis with indices. TCRdb called the 5' RACE reads again in MiXCR, with one record for every CDR3 protein. The sample shows about 10,000 distinct CDR3 sequences, less than 9.5% of them seen only once. No cell fractionation was done, so the repertoire covers all unsorted peripheral blood T cells. This clonotype has at least ten counts. Its target is not known. Study-level findings and limits: During therapy, HIV-associated CDR3s fell significantly in frequency, while CMV-associated CDR3s did not change significantly.

With 0 bases removed from V and 3 bases from J, the gap between germline ends came to 3 bases. This CDR3 is 12 amino acids long. Germline CDR1 reads ENHRY; CDR2 reads SYGVKD. The specimen sequenced was blood. V gene TRBV10-3 combines with J gene TRBJ2-7, with D unresolved. The source is an adult in good health. Here the CDR3 reads CAISESNYEQYF. CDR3 nucleotide sequence: TGTGCCATCAGTGAGTCGAACTACGAGCAGTACTTC.